This T cell receptor (beta chain) was recovered during a study of T cells in Graves' hyperthyroidism and ophthalmopathy. Study conclusions and caveats: Blood also carried most thyroid clonotypes expanded above 0.001.

The V end lost 6 bases, the J end lost 4 bases, and 10 bases lay between the germline ends. Germline lookup yields CDR1 SNHLY and CDR2 FYNNEI. This CDR3 has 14 residues. A note on this clonotype: The antigen remains undetermined.

The CDR3 regions of TCR beta were amplified from RNA transcripts. HTBI primers were the set used in a first-round RT-PCR of the TCR CDR3. A single record per CDR3 protein comes from TCRdb applying MiXCR to the multiplex PCR reads. The sample carries 650,000 to 700,000 distinct CDR3 sequences, around 16% recorded once. Absent ophthalmopathy progression within 18 months defined stable Graves' hyperthyroidism. Hyperthyroidism had been newly diagnosed in patients aged 18 to 65, and its duration was under 2 months. This clonotype was sampled from a man aged 45-65 years with Graves' hyperthyroidism. V usage is TRBV2 and J usage is TRBJ1-6; TRBD1 is a possible D gene (6 bases). The sequenced sample was blood. CDR3 DNA sequence: TGTGCCAGCAGGACGGACAGTTATAATTCACCCCTCCACTTT. Translated, it gives CASRTDSYNSPLHF. The full variable domain, completed using reference TRBV2 and TRBJ1-6, is EPEVTQTPSHQVTQMGQEVILRCVPISNHLYFYWYRQILGQKVEFLVSFYNNEISEKSEIFDDQFSVERPDGSNFTLKIRSTKLEDSAMYFCASRTDSYNSPLHFGNGTRLTVT.